This T cell receptor (beta chain) stems from a study of glioma-infiltrating T cells after dendritic cell vaccination. Notes on the study in general: Survival was not directly related to TCR clonality in these patients.

Points on this clone: Its target is not known.

Deletions cut 5 bases from V and 5 bases from J, with 16 bases between. CDR3 length: 14 residues. Germline loops: CDR1 SGHKS, CDR2 YYEKEE (reference sequence). Some clones are missing from TCRdb's copy, which holds only in-frame ones; the method was immunoSEQ multiplex PCR. The data show about 87,000 clones, 70% to 90% seen once. Fresh-frozen tumor tissue and more than two years of survival data were available for all. None of the glioblastoma patients had an isocitrate dehydrogenase mutation. PBMC were collected before vaccination, two weeks after the third vaccination, and at progression. The genes are TRBV5-5 and TRBJ2-5; TRBD2 might be the D (5 bases). The TCR originated in a human donor with glioblastoma. Material: blood, obtained before dendritic cell vaccination. Here the CDR3 reads CASSSHVGEETQYF. In DNA, the CDR3 is TGTGCCAGCAGTAGCCACGTTGGGGAGGAGACCCAGTACTTC. Using reference TRBV5-5 and TRBJ2-5 for the parts outside the CDR3, the full variable domain is DAGVTQSPTHLIKTRGQQVTLRCSPISGHKSVSWYQQVLGQGPQFIFQYYEKEERGRGNFPDRFSARQFPNYSSELNVNALLLGDSALYLCASSSHVGEETQYFGPGTRLLVL.